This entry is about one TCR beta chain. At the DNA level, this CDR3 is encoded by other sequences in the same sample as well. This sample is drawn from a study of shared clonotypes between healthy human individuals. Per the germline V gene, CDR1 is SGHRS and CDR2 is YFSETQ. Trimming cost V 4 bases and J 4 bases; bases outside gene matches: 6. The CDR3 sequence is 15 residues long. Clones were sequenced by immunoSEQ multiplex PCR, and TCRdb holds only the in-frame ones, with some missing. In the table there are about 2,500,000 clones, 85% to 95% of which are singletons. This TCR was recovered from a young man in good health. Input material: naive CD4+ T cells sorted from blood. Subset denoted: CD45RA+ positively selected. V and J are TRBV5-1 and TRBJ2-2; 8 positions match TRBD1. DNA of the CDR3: TGCGCCAGCAGCCCGGACAGGGAAGGCACCGGGGAGCTGTTTTTT. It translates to CASSPDREGTGELFF.